The 24 T cell receptor beta chains presented below share a single source sample, sequenced in a study of T cells in Graves' hyperthyroidism and ophthalmopathy. From RNA transcripts, TCR beta CDR3 regions were amplified. An initial round of RT-PCR targeting the TCR CDR3 relied on the HTBI primer set. TCRdb reanalysed the multiplex PCR reads using MiXCR and keeps one entry per CDR3 protein. There are approximately 400,000 distinct CDR3 sequences in the sample; 15% to 20% occur only once, and 35% to 45% lies in the top ten. The sequenced material came from blood. The receptors here all came from a man aged 18-30 years with Graves' ophthalmopathy.

This clonotype has a count of ten or more. V and J are TRBV20-1 and TRBJ2-5; D is undetermined. Trimming shortened V by 3 bases and J by 1 base, and 12 bases separated the two germline ends. In germline, CDR1 is DFQATT, CDR2 SNEGSKA (reference sequence). This CDR3 contains 14 residues. The CDR3 nucleotides read TGCAGTGCTAGGAGCCCCCGCGCCCAAGAGACCCAGTACTTC. Translating it yields CSARSPRAQETQYF.

This clonotype was seen ten or more times. The chain combines TRBV25-1 with TRBJ1-2; D call uncertain. CDR3 size: 14 residues. Germline CDR1 MGHDK, CDR2 SYGVNS. Trimming removed 4 bases from V and 1 base from J, with 10 bases in between. Here the CDR3 reads CASSAPEGNYGYTF. DNA for the CDR3: TGTGCCAGCAGTGCCCCGGAGGGTAACTATGGCTACACCTTC.

This chain connects TRBV5-4 to TRBJ2-5, with D uncertain. The germline gives CDR1 SGHNT, CDR2 YYREEE (reference sequence). V was pared by 0 bases and J by 1 base, with 7 bases between. The CDR3 totals 14 residues. The CDR3 DNA follows: TGTGCCAGCAGCTTGGAGGCAGGCCAAGAGACCCAGTACTTC. Its protein product is CASSLEAGQETQYF.

Concerning this clonotype: A much larger clone lies a single base off, so this may be a read error. The V call is TRBV6-5, the J call TRBJ1-2; the D gene is possibly TRBD1 (5 bases). Trimming removed 0 bases at V and 6 bases at J, with 14 bases between. Per the germline V gene, CDR1 is MNHEY and CDR2 is SVGAGI. This CDR3 has 15 amino acids. The CDR3 protein is CASSYSDEGRNGYTF. CDR3 bases: TGTGCCAGCAGTTACTCGGATGAGGGACGAAATGGCTACACCTTC.

This clonotype was seen ten or more times. The chain carries TRBV6-1 and TRBJ2-5, with D maybe TRBD2 (6 bases). CDR1 is MNHNS and CDR2 is SASEGT in the germline V gene. Deletions cut 5 bases from V and 5 bases from J, with 12 bases between. The CDR3 totals 13 residues. CDR3 bases: TGTGCCAGCAGTTACGGGACTTGGGAGACCCAGTACTTC. Translated: CASSYGTWETQYF.

This clonotype was observed at least ten times. The chain is built from TRBV5-1 and TRBJ1-6; a possible D gene is TRBD1 (6 bases). CDR3 length: 16 residues. V dropped 4 bases and J dropped 5 bases, with 16 bases sitting between them. Germline-derived CDR1 and CDR2 are SGHRS and YFSETQ. The CDR3 spells CASSPGASRDNSPLHF. The CDR3 DNA reads TGCGCCAGCAGCCCGGGGGCCTCCCGAGATAATTCACCCCTCCACTTT.

For this clonotype: A single base separates this from a much larger clone, so it may be a read error. The chain uses TRBV28 and TRBJ2-6; a possible D gene is TRBD1 (6 bases). Trimming pared 5 bases from V and 1 base from J, leaving 18 bases between. The CDR3 is 18 amino acids. Germline values: CDR1 MDHEN, CDR2 SYDVKM. CDR3 in amino acids: CASSRPGTSVSGANVLTF. The CDR3 DNA reads as TGTGCCAGCAGTCGCCCCGGGACATCGGTGTCTGGGGCCAACGTCCTGACTTTC.

The chain uses TRBV6-1 and TRBJ1-4; D is possibly TRBD1 (6 bases). V shed 5 bases and J shed 6 bases, with 13 bases lying between them. Germline V gene sequence: CDR1 MNHNS, CDR2 SASEGT. The CDR3 is 14 amino acids. The CDR3 reads CASSWLAGDEKLFF. For the CDR3, the DNA is TGTGCCAGCAGTTGGTTGGCAGGGGATGAAAAACTGTTTTTT.

In this sample, this clonotype turned up many times. V and J are TRBV5-1 and TRBJ2-1; weak D call: TRBD1 (6 bases). CDR1 is SGHRS, CDR2 YFSETQ, per germline. The CDR3 runs to 15 residues. V dropped 3 bases and J dropped 2 bases, with 12 bases sitting between them. The CDR3 sequence: CASSSPGTTYNEQFF. DNA of the CDR3: TGCGCCAGCAGCTCCCCCGGGACAACCTACAATGAGCAGTTCTTC.

This clonotype was seen repeatedly, ten times or more. The chain recombines TRBV12-3 or TRBV12-4 with TRBJ2-3; possibly TRBD1 for D (6 bases). Between the trimmed V and J ends, which lost 4 bases and 9 bases, there was a span of 14 bases. The CDR3 has 13 residues. The CDR3 spells CASSSAAGETQYF. The CDR3 DNA is TGTGCCAGCAGTTCCGCTGCAGGGGAGACGCAGTATTTT.

This clonotype occurred many times. The gene calls are TRBV20-1 and TRBJ1-2; D remains ambiguous. The CDR3 is made up of 13 amino acids. The germline CDR1 and CDR2 sequences are DFQATT and SNEGSKA (reference sequence). Trimming stripped 5 bases from V and 2 bases from J, with 12 bases between. CDR3 nucleotides: TGCAGTGCTTGGATAGGGTCGAACTATGGCTACACCTTC. Encoded protein: CSAWIGSNYGYTF.

This clonotype occurred a few times. The V gene is TRBV9, the J gene TRBJ1-1, with 7 bases identical to TRBD1. This CDR3 region has 15 residues. Germline CDR1 reads SGDLS; CDR2 reads YYNGEE. With V trimmed by 3 bases and J by 0 bases, 5 bases remained unmatched. The CDR3 coding sequence is TGTGCCAGCAGCGGGGGGGACAGCATGAACACTGAAGCTTTCTTT. Its translation: CASSGGDSMNTEAFF.

The J gene is TRBJ1-2, the V gene TRBV10-3; the D is unclear. The V end was cut by 4 bases, the J end by 8 bases, with 8 bases between. Looked up from germline, CDR1 is ENHRY and CDR2 is SYGVKD. This CDR3 is 11 amino acids long. The CDR3 nucleotides are TGTGCCATCAGTGGGGTGCAAGGCTACACCTTC. Translation: CAISGVQGYTF.

V gene TRBV6-2 or TRBV6-3 combines with J gene TRBJ2-7; 8 bases are a match to TRBD1. Germline assignment: CDR1 MNHEY and CDR2 SVGEGT. V dropped 5 bases and J dropped 6; count of bases not matched to a gene: 9. This CDR3 spans 14 amino acids. DNA of the CDR3: TGTGCCAGCAGTGAGTCGGACAGGGTTGGCGAGCAGTACTTC. This translates into CASSESDRVGEQYF.

This chain connects TRBV12-5 to TRBJ2-5; 8 bases match TRBD1. This CDR3 spans 16 amino acids. The junction had 8 bases not matched to a gene; V was cut back by 0 bases and J by 5 bases. Germline CDR1 and CDR2: LGHNT and FRNRAP. In DNA, the CDR3 is TGTGCTAGTGGTTTGGTACTTGCAGGGGGCCCCGAGACCCAGTACTTC. Its translation is CASGLVLAGGPETQYF.

This clonotype came up a few times. The CDR3 protein is CASRSGTAGFYSNQPQHF. Written as DNA, the CDR3 is TGTGCCAGCAGGTCCGGGACGGCCGGTTTTTATAGCAATCAGCCCCAGCATTTT. The chain couples TRBV2 to TRBJ1-5, with D perhaps matching TRBD1 (5 bases). The germline V gene has CDR1 SNHLY and CDR2 FYNNEI. V was pared by 6 bases and J by 0 bases, with 21 bases between. The CDR3 is 18 amino acids.

This clonotype showed up many times. V and J are TRBV11-2 and TRBJ2-1; D remains unclear. This CDR3 has 16 amino acids. CDR1 and CDR2 from the germline V gene are SGHAT and FQNNGV. V was pared by 1 base and J by 3 bases, with 13 bases between. DNA of the CDR3: TGTGCCAGCAGCTTAGCTGGGCCCGGTCGCTACAATGAGCAGTTCTTC. It encodes CASSLAGPGRYNEQFF.

This clonotype was counted many times. The chain has TRBV12-3 or TRBV12-4 and TRBJ2-7, with 9 nucleotides matching TRBD1. The CDR3 has 14 residues. With 5 bases clipped from V and 6 bases from J, the junction kept 8 bases outside the gene matches. This CDR3 reads CASSLRTGALEQYF. DNA for the CDR3: TGTGCCAGCAGTCTGAGGACAGGGGCCCTCGAGCAGTACTTC.

This clonotype was seen repeatedly, ten times or more. The chain recombines TRBV2 with TRBJ2-3; 13 nucleotides align to TRBD2. This CDR3 is 15 amino acids long. Germline CDR1 SNHLY, CDR2 FYNNEI. The V and J ends lost 6 bases and 6 bases, in that order; junction bases with no gene match: 6. The CDR3 coding sequence is TGTGCCAGCAGGGGACTAGCGGGGATGGGGGATACGCAGTATTTT. Protein product: CASRGLAGMGDTQYF. The full variable domain, with the rest looked up from reference TRBV2 and TRBJ2-3, is EPEVTQTPSHQVTQMGQEVILRCVPISNHLYFYWYRQILGQKVEFLVSFYNNEISEKSEIFDDQFSVERPDGSNFTLKIRSTKLEDSAMYFCASRGLAGMGDTQYFGPGTRLTVL.

In the case of this clonotype: One base away lies a much larger clone, so this may be a sequencing read error. The gene calls are TRBV6-1 and TRBJ1-5; the D gene is possibly TRBD1 (6 bases). Germline V gene data show CDR1 as MNHNS and CDR2 as SASEGT. The CDR3 has 14 amino acids. The CDR3 coding sequence is TGTGTCAGCATAGCAGGGGAAAGCAATCAGCCCCAGCATTTT. Its protein product is CVSIAGESNQPQHF.

In its sample, this clonotype was seen a few times. For the CDR3, the DNA is TGTGCCAGCAGTTCCCTAGCGGGGGGGCAATACAATGAGCAGTTCTTC. As protein: CASSSLAGGQYNEQFF. This chain connects TRBV6-5 to TRBJ2-1; 12 bases agree with TRBD2. The CDR3 consists of 16 residues. V gave up 4 bases and J gave up 4 bases; unmatched junction bases: 5. From germline, CDR1 is MNHEY and CDR2 SVGAGI.

This clonotype came up many times. The chain carries TRBV5-5 and TRBJ1-5; the D is unclear. The V and J ends lost 6 bases and 0 bases respectively, with 25 bases between them. Germline CDR1 is SGHKS and CDR2 is YYEKEE (reference sequence). The CDR3 sequence is 19 residues long. In nucleotides, the CDR3 is TGTGCCAGCACCCCCTCGGCGGGAAATTCTCATTATAGCAATCAGCCCCAGCATTTT. This sequence encodes CASTPSAGNSHYSNQPQHF.

This clonotype was found a few times. This rearrangement joins TRBV7-2 to TRBJ1-3; 9 bases are a match to TRBD1. Germline trimming cut 6 bases from V and 8 bases from J; bases unmatched to any gene: 2. This CDR3 has 12 amino acids. Germline CDR1 is SGHTA and CDR2 is FQGNSA. In DNA form, the CDR3 reads TGTGCCAGCAGTGACAGGGGGGACACCATATATTTT. Its translation is CASSDRGDTIYF.

This clonotype has a count of ten or more. The CDR3 nucleotides are TGTGCCAGCAGCTTAGTGCTCGGCGGCACTGAAGCTTTCTTT. It codes for CASSLVLGGTEAFF. This sequence joins TRBV11-2 and TRBJ1-1; D not certain. The CDR3 has 14 amino acids. Trimming cost V 1 base and J 4 bases, with 10 bases left between them. Germline-derived CDR1 and CDR2 are SGHAT and FQNNGV.